Following are 13 T cell receptor beta chains from one sample sequenced in a study of T cells in Graves' hyperthyroidism and ophthalmopathy. Amplification yielded TCR beta CDR3 regions, with RNA transcripts as the source. First-round RT-PCR with HTBI primers amplified the TCR CDR3 region. TCRdb independently ran MiXCR on the multiplex PCR reads; one entry per CDR3 protein. Here the sample spans roughly 380,000 distinct CDR3 sequences, 15% to 20% being singletons. The specimen was blood. Every receptor here comes from a woman aged 40 to 50 with Graves' ophthalmopathy.

J is TRBJ1-1 and V is TRBV5-5; possible D gene TRBD1, 5 bases. The CDR3 length is 14 residues. In germline, CDR1 is SGHKS, CDR2 YYEKEE (reference sequence). Trimming shortened V by 1 base and J by 0 bases, and 7 bases separated the two germline ends. The CDR3: CASSLKGLNTEAFF. The CDR3 DNA reads as TGTGCCAGCAGCTTGAAGGGACTGAACACTGAAGCTTTCTTT.

The chain couples TRBV12-3 or TRBV12-4 to TRBJ1-2; D is perhaps TRBD1 (5 bases). CDR3 size: 14 residues. V lost 5 bases, J lost 7 bases, and 17 bases lay in between. The CDR3 DNA sequence: TGTGCCAGCAGTCGTGGGGACGGCGTCGCTGGCTACACCTTC. Protein product: CASSRGDGVAGYTF.

This clonotype occurred many times. This sequence joins TRBV7-2 and TRBJ2-7; D gene unclear. This CDR3 has 13 residues. Germline V gene lookup returns CDR1 SGHTA and CDR2 FQGNSA. V dropped 9 bases and J dropped 5 bases, with 17 bases sitting between them. In DNA, the CDR3 is TGTGCCAGTATGGAGCCCGTGGTAAACGAGCAGTACTTC. This gives the protein CASMEPVVNEQYF.

This clonotype was seen just once. The chain is built from TRBV11-2 and TRBJ2-7; 8 nucleotides align to TRBD2. Unmatched junction bases numbered 5, after V lost 1 base and J lost 9 bases. The CDR3 is made up of 13 amino acids. CDR1 SGHAT and CDR2 FQNNGV come from the germline V gene. CDR3 loop: CASSLAGGLGQYF. For the CDR3, the DNA is TGTGCCAGCAGCTTAGCGGGAGGGTTAGGGCAGTACTTC.

This clonotype was found many times. The chain employs TRBV28 and TRBJ2-5; 9 bases are shared with TRBD2. V shed 9 bases and J 7 bases; nucleotides not matched to a gene: 9. Per germline, CDR1 MDHEN and CDR2 SYDVKM. The CDR3 loop spans 13 amino acids. The CDR3 region is CASYSGSKTTQYF. CDR3 coding DNA: TGTGCCAGTTATAGCGGGAGTAAGACGACCCAGTACTTC.

This clonotype was detected many times. The V and J genes are TRBV6-2 or TRBV6-3 and TRBJ2-7, with D tentatively TRBD2 (6 bases). Germline-derived CDR1 and CDR2 are MNHEY and SVGEGT. Trimming stripped 4 bases from V and 4 bases from J, with 17 bases between. This CDR3 is built from 15 residues. The CDR3 spells CASSFLAREDYEQYF. The CDR3 DNA reads TGTGCCAGCAGTTTCCTCGCGAGGGAGGATTACGAGCAGTACTTC.

This clonotype was detected a few times. V and J are TRBV6-1 and TRBJ2-2; perhaps D is TRBD1 or TRBD2 (6 bases each). Germline V gives CDR1 MNHNS, CDR2 SASEGT. This CDR3 has 16 amino acids. Trimming cost V 0 bases and J 5 bases, with 13 bases left between them. The CDR3 spells CASSEARGVGTGELFF. As DNA, the CDR3 is TGTGCCAGCAGTGAAGCGAGGGGGGTCGGGACCGGGGAGCTGTTTTTT.

This clonotype showed up many times. The V gene is TRBV12-3 or TRBV12-4, the J gene TRBJ2-2; TRBD2 agrees at 11 bases. Trimming removed 6 bases from V and 4 bases from J; junction bases left unmatched: 7. The CDR3 is made up of 16 amino acids. The CDR3, as DNA: TGTGCCAGCAGACCCGGACTAGCGGGCCCCACCGGGGAGCTGTTTTTT. As protein: CASRPGLAGPTGELFF.

There are many counts of this clonotype. The V call is TRBV27, the J call TRBJ2-7, with D unresolved. CDR3 size: 16 residues. Germline CDR1 reads MNHEY; CDR2 reads SMNVEV (reference sequence). Trimming removed 2 bases at V and 4 bases at J, with 18 bases between. The CDR3 here is CASSLTERPGLYEQYF. CDR3 nucleotides: TGTGCCAGCAGTTTAACCGAACGACCAGGATTATACGAGCAGTACTTC.

This clonotype occurred many times. This chain uses TRBV10-1 with TRBJ2-7; no clear D gene. Germline CDR1 WNHNN, CDR2 SYGVQD (reference sequence). V lost 0 bases and J lost 4, with 10 bases in between. The CDR3 runs 14 residues. The CDR3 DNA follows: TGCGCCAGCAGTGAGTCGCAGGAGTGGTACGAGCAGTACTTC. It specifies CASSESQEWYEQYF.

V usage is TRBV12-3 or TRBV12-4 and J usage is TRBJ2-7, with a tentative D call TRBD2 (8 bases). Trimming shortened V by 8 bases and J by 4 bases, and 12 bases separated the two germline ends. This CDR3 is built from 12 residues. CDR3 DNA: TGTGCCAGCCGGGAGGGGGCTTACGAGCAGTACTTC. Its protein product is CASREGAYEQYF.

This clonotype was picked up many times. The chain carries TRBV12-3 or TRBV12-4 and TRBJ2-7; the D is unclear. Deletions cut 1 base from V and 2 bases from J, with 6 bases between. The CDR3 is made up of 13 amino acids. The CDR3 here is CASSLVVPYEQYF. Here the CDR3 DNA reads TGTGCCAGCAGTTTAGTCGTACCCTACGAGCAGTACTTC.

The rearrangement uses TRBV12-3 or TRBV12-4 and TRBJ1-2; 8 bases match TRBD1. Losses at the gene ends were 5 bases for V and 8 bases for J; bases not matched to a gene: 10. The CDR3 has 14 residues. The CDR3 spells CASSRGQGGLGYTF. The DNA of the CDR3 is TGTGCCAGCAGTCGCGGACAGGGTGGTTTGGGCTACACCTTC.